These 7 T cell receptor beta chains were all obtained from the same sample, sequenced in a study of T cells in Graves' hyperthyroidism and ophthalmopathy. What was amplified from RNA transcripts were TCR beta CDR3 regions. With the HTBI primer set, the TCR CDR3 went through a first round of RT-PCR. TCRdb re-analysed the multiplex PCR reads in MiXCR, keeping a single row per CDR3 protein. In the table there are some 270,000 distinct CDR3 sequences, roughly 14% of which are singletons. Material: blood. The receptors derive from a woman aged 25 to 39 with Graves' hyperthyroidism that later progressed to Graves' ophthalmopathy.

There are many counts of this clonotype. The chain carries TRBV3-2 and TRBJ2-3; TRBD1 is the table's D call and was not checked against the DNA. TRBV3-2 is a pseudogene. The CDR3 is made up of 19 amino acids. CDR3 sequence: CASSQETRWGRPSTDTQYF. The DNA for the CDR3 is TGTGCCAGCAGCCAAGAAACGCGCTGGGGGAGACCTAGCACAGATACGCAGTATTTT.

There are many counts of this clonotype. This sequence joins TRBV20-1 and TRBJ2-1; 11 bases are shared with TRBD2. Germline V gives CDR1 DFQATT, CDR2 SNEGSKA (reference sequence). The CDR3 length is 16 residues. The junction had 11 bases not matched to a gene; V was cut back by 3 bases and J by 7 bases. In DNA, the CDR3 is TGCAGTGCTAGGTCGGCTAGCGGGAGGACGGGTAATGAGCAGTTCTTC. Amino acids: CSARSASGRTGNEQFF.

This clonotype was seen many times. In DNA form, the CDR3 reads TGTGCCAGCAGTTTAACCCCCCCTAGCGGGAGGGCTGGCGAGCAGTACTTC. Amino acid sequence: CASSLTPPSGRAGEQYF. The rearrangement links TRBV28 to TRBJ2-7; 12 bases are shared with TRBD2. The CDR3 consists of 17 residues. The V gene's germline CDR1 is MDHEN and CDR2 SYDVKM. V trimming: 2 bases; J trimming: 6 bases; junction bases outside the gene matches: 11.

There are many counts of this clonotype. The gene calls are TRBV6-1 and TRBJ1-2, with D possibly matching TRBD1 (5 bases). Germline V gives CDR1 MNHNS, CDR2 SASEGT. The length of the CDR3 is 12 residues. V gave up 5 bases and J gave up 9 bases, with 13 bases separating them. CDR3 nucleotide sequence: TGTGCCAGCAGTCCCGCAGGGTATAGCTACACCTTC. Translation: CASSPAGYSYTF.

This clonotype was picked up many times. CDR3 amino acids: CASSLVLGQGLETQYF. CDR3 in DNA: TGCGCCAGCAGCTTGGTCTTGGGACAGGGGTTGGAGACCCAGTACTTC. The J gene is TRBJ2-5, the V gene TRBV5-1, with 10 bases aligning to TRBD1. V lost 0 bases and J lost 5; bases outside the gene matches: 7. Germline CDR1 and CDR2: SGHRS and YFSETQ. The CDR3 consists of 16 residues.

The chain couples TRBV28 to TRBJ1-1; D ambiguous. V lost 4 bases and J 1 base, leaving 7 bases between the germline ends. Per germline, CDR1 MDHEN and CDR2 SYDVKM. The CDR3 has 13 residues. CDR3 DNA sequence: TGTGCCAGCAGTTACGAGAAGAACACTGAAGCTTTCTTT. This encodes CASSYEKNTEAFF.

Ten or more counts support this clonotype. V usage is TRBV7-2 and J usage is TRBJ2-2; D is unresolved. The CDR3 runs to 15 residues. The V end was cut by 5 bases, the J end by 5 bases, with 15 bases between. CDR1 is SGHTA and CDR2 is FQGNSA in the germline V gene. The CDR3 DNA reads TGTGCCAGCAGCCCGAGAGGAACCCTGACCGGGGAGCTGTTTTTT. Translating it yields CASSPRGTLTGELFF.